The clone carrying this T cell receptor (beta chain) was observed many times. Its cognate antigen is unknown. Thyroid ultrasound and orbital computed tomography, with clinical symptoms and serum thyroxine and TRAb, informed diagnoses. Cells are PBMCs isolated from around 10 ml of fresh blood. TCR beta CDR3 region amplification was performed from RNA transcripts. First-round RT-PCR targeting the TCR CDR3 was performed with the HTBI primer set. TCRdb re-derived calls from the multiplex PCR reads in MiXCR, one entry per CDR3 protein. Of 500,000 or so distinct CDR3 sequences detected, under 20% appear once; the ten largest clones hold approximately 15%. These data come from a study of T cells in Graves' hyperthyroidism and ophthalmopathy. Across the whole study: Pretreatment peripheral blood was obtained at initial diagnosis. Study observations and caveats: Most thyroid clonotypes expanded above 0.001 were also detected in blood.

Germline assignment: CDR1 SEHNR and CDR2 FQNEAQ (reference sequence). The CDR3 extends over 14 amino acids. Trimming took off 1 base at V and 2 bases at J, with 9 bases between the two ends. The V gene is TRBV7-9, the J gene TRBJ2-7; D is uncertain. The sequenced sample was blood. This TCR was sampled from a woman aged 18-29 years with Graves' ophthalmopathy. The CDR3 bases are TGTGCCAGCAGCTTAGAGACGACGGCCTACGAGCAGTACTTC. This gives the protein CASSLETTAYEQYF.